The 13 T cell receptor beta chains below come from one sample, sequenced in a study of neoadjuvant anti-PD-1 for oral cavity cancer. This sample's time point: after neoadjuvant nivolumab, at surgical resection. Generated by immunoSEQ multiplex PCR, the TCRdb table keeps only in-frame clones and is missing some. This table has around 35,000 clones, more than 35% appearing once. The starting material was tumor tissue, obtained after nivolumab (anti-PD-1) treatment. The receptor source for this set is a person between 35 and 79 years old with oral cavity squamous cell carcinoma.

This chain connects TRBV4-1 to TRBJ1-2; 7 positions agree with TRBD1. The V and J ends lost 5 bases and 3 bases, in that order; junction bases with no gene match: 6. Looked up from germline, CDR1 is MGHRA and CDR2 is YSYEKL. CDR3 size: 14 residues. Here the CDR3 DNA reads TGCGCCAGCAGCGAGGAACAGGGGTACTATGGCTACACCTTC. It specifies CASSEEQGYYGYTF.

A note on this clone: One end of the junction does not line up with germline, which may come from a read error. This chain links TRBV10-3 with TRBJ1-1; possibly TRBD1 for D (5 bases). The CDR3 is 16 amino acids. CDR1 is ENHRY and CDR2 is SYGVKD in the germline V gene. CDR3 sequence: CASSRLGAGMNTEAFF. CDR3 nucleotides: TGTGCCAGCAGTCGACTCGGGGCAGGCATGAACACTGAAGCTTTCTTT.

There are a few counts of this clone. This chain links TRBV27 with TRBJ1-2; 8 positions match TRBD1. The V gene's germline CDR1 is MNHEY and CDR2 SMNVEV (reference sequence). The CDR3 has 15 amino acids. The J segment lost 5 bases and the V segment lost 5 bases, leaving 10 bases of the junction unmatched. CDR3 protein: CASSESNRGKYGYTF. DNA of the CDR3: TGTGCCAGCAGTGAATCTAACAGGGGGAAGTATGGCTACACCTTC.

This chain links TRBV4-2 with TRBJ2-1; 11 bases line up with TRBD2. This CDR3 is 18 amino acids long. V trimming: 3 bases; J trimming: 4 bases; junction bases outside the gene matches: 11. In germline, CDR1 is LGHNA, CDR2 YNFKEQ. CDR3 DNA: TGTGCCAGCAGCCAGAACATAGCGGGAGGGCCCGGGTACAATGAGCAGTTCTTC. This codes for CASSQNIAGGPGYNEQFF.

The chain joins TRBV5-1 to TRBJ2-7; D may be TRBD1 or TRBD2 (5 bases each). Germline values: CDR1 SGHRS, CDR2 YFSETQ. V gave up 4 bases and J gave up 2 bases, with 13 bases separating them. The CDR3 loop spans 14 amino acids. CDR3: CASSAGTVPYEQYF. CDR3 DNA sequence: TGCGCCAGCAGCGCTGGGACGGTTCCCTACGAGCAGTACTTC. Combining the CDR3 with reference TRBV5-1 and TRBJ2-7 gives the whole variable domain KAGVTQTPRYLIKTRGQQVTLSCSPISGHRSVSWYQQTPGQGLQFLFEYFSETQRNKGNFPGRFSGRQFSNSRSEMNVSTLELGDSALYLCASSAGTVPYEQYFGPGTRLTVT.

The chain carries TRBV19 and TRBJ1-2; TRBD1 aligns across 10 bases. Germline loops: CDR1 LNHDA, CDR2 SQIVND (reference sequence). Trimming removed 1 base from V and 5 bases from J; junction bases left unmatched: 19. The CDR3 loop spans 20 amino acids. CDR3 nucleotides: TGTGCCAGTAGTATAGCGCGGACCCTCGCGACAGGGGGCTTGGAATATGGCTACACCTTC. Translated, it gives CASSIARTLATGGLEYGYTF. The full variable domain, rest sourced from reference TRBV19 and TRBJ1-2, is DGGITQSPKYLFRKEGQNVTLSCEQNLNHDAMYWYRQDPGQGLRLIYYSQIVNDFQKGDIAEGYSVSREKKESFPLTVTSAQKNPTAFYLCASSIARTLATGGLEYGYTFGSGTRLTVV.

The V call is TRBV5-4, the J call TRBJ2-6, with unresolved D. This CDR3 comprises 16 residues. Trimming left V 1 base short and J 0 bases short, with 8 bases between. Germline V gene data show CDR1 as SGHNT and CDR2 as YYREEE (reference sequence). The CDR3 sequence is CASSLLSHSGANVLTF. The DNA of the CDR3 is TGTGCCAGCAGCTTGCTCAGCCACTCTGGGGCCAACGTCCTGACTTTC.

The chain recombines TRBV7-9 with TRBJ2-7, with 9 bases that match TRBD2. Trimming removed 1 base from V and 5 bases from J; junction bases left unmatched: 9. CDR3 size: 16 residues. CDR1 SEHNR and CDR2 FQNEAQ come from the germline V gene (reference sequence). The CDR3 reads CASSLGNIAGENEQYF. For the CDR3, the DNA is TGTGCCAGCAGCTTAGGCAATATAGCGGGAGAGAACGAGCAGTACTTC.

The CDR3 loop reads CASSFRQGYEAQHF. The CDR3 bases are TGTGCCAGTAGTTTTCGACAGGGTTACGAAGCCCAGCATTTT. The rearrangement links TRBV19 to TRBJ1-5; 7 bases fit TRBD1. Germline V gene data show CDR1 as LNHDA and CDR2 as SQIVND (reference sequence). Trimming at V came to 5 bases and at J to 11 bases, leaving 12 bases not matched to a gene. CDR3 length: 14 residues.

This clone has just a few counts. DNA of the CDR3: TGTGCCAGCAGTTTAGACAGGAGATTCTCCTACGAGCAGTACTTC. Its protein is CASSLDRRFSYEQYF. V usage is TRBV27 and J usage is TRBJ2-7, with D possibly being TRBD1 (6 bases). V gave up 2 bases and J gave up 0 bases, with 11 bases separating them. The CDR3 covers 15 residues. The V gene's germline CDR1 is MNHEY and CDR2 SMNVEV (reference sequence).

This clone showed up many times. The chain uses TRBV7-3 and TRBJ2-5; D ambiguous. The CDR3 is 13 amino acids. Germline lookup yields CDR1 SGHTA and CDR2 FQGTGA. V was shortened by 0 bases and J by 1 base, with 3 bases between the two germline ends. The CDR3 DNA is TGTGCCAGCAGCTTAACGGTCCAAGAGACCCAGTACTTC. Protein: CASSLTVQETQYF.

This clone turned up a few times. This chain connects TRBV5-1 to TRBJ2-7; TRBD1 agrees at 9 bases. Germline-derived CDR1 and CDR2 are SGHRS and YFSETQ. The V segment lost 1 base and the J segment 5 bases; nucleotides outside the gene matches: 4. The CDR3 is made up of 14 amino acids. CDR3 loop: CASSLLGQGDEQYF. The CDR3 region has the DNA TGCGCCAGCAGCTTGCTGGGACAGGGCGACGAGCAGTACTTC.

The rearrangement links TRBV19 to TRBJ2-1; maybe TRBD1 (6 bases). V gave up 4 bases and J gave up 0 bases, with 10 bases separating them. This CDR3 spans 15 amino acids. Germline-derived CDR1 and CDR2 are LNHDA and SQIVND (reference sequence). The CDR3 spells CASSKTGSSYNEQFF. CDR3 bases: TGTGCCAGTAGTAAAACAGGGAGCTCCTACAATGAGCAGTTCTTC.